Below, 32 T cell receptor beta chains from the same sample are listed, as sequenced in a study of T cell repertoires in cytomegalovirus infection. TCRdb re-analysed the reads in MiXCR, keeping a single row per CDR3 protein. The sample consists of around 69,000 distinct CDR3 sequences, 20% of them appearing once. For these TCRs, the target antigens are not known. The sequences come from CD8+ T cells from cultured PBMCs, collected from culture after CMV antigen stimulation. The receptor source for this set is a human donor in good health (CMV status not recorded). Some clones in this sample may be carry-over from other donors' samples.

The V call is TRBV7-9, the J call TRBJ1-5; D is possibly TRBD1 (5 bases). Trimming shortened V by 1 base and J by 8 bases, and 12 bases separated the two germline ends. Germline lookup yields CDR1 SEHNR and CDR2 FQNEAQ (reference sequence). This CDR3 region has 14 residues. CDR3 DNA: TGTGCCAGCAGCTTAGACGGGGGGAGGGAGCCCCAGCATTTT. It codes for CASSLDGGREPQHF.

Only a few counts were recorded for this clonotype. V gene TRBV20-1 combines with J gene TRBJ1-3; D gene ambiguous. This CDR3 spans 12 amino acids. Germline V gene sequence: CDR1 DFQATT, CDR2 SNEGSKA (reference sequence). The V end lost 2 bases, the J end lost 2 bases, and 4 bases lay between the germline ends. CDR3 in DNA: TGCAGTGCTAGACCGGCTGGAAACACCATATATTTT. Its translation: CSARPAGNTIYF.

This clonotype was seen more than once but under ten times. The CDR3 nucleotides read TGTGCCAGCAGTGAAGAGGACAGGGTGATAGATACGCAGTATTTT. This encodes CASSEEDRVIDTQYF. The rearrangement links TRBV2 to TRBJ2-3, with 8 nucleotides matching TRBD1. The V gene's germline CDR1 is SNHLY and CDR2 FYNNEI. With 1 base clipped from V and 5 bases from J, the junction kept 5 bases outside the gene matches. The CDR3 loop spans 15 amino acids.

This rearrangement joins TRBV7-6 to TRBJ2-5; D possibly corresponds to TRBD1 (5 bases). Deletions cut 1 base from V and 5 bases from J, with 11 bases between. Germline assignment: CDR1 SGHVS and CDR2 FNYEAQ. This CDR3 spans 14 amino acids. CDR3 in DNA: TGTGCCAGCAGCTTAGAGTCTAGGGGCGAGACCCAGTACTTC. Protein: CASSLESRGETQYF.

CDR3 amino acids: CASTSSGTYEQYF. The DNA for the CDR3 is TGTGCCAGCACGTCTAGCGGAACCTACGAGCAGTACTTC. V is TRBV27 and J is TRBJ2-7, with 7 bases lining up with TRBD2. The CDR3 runs to 13 residues. J gave up 2 bases and V 7 bases, and 5 bases lay outside the gene matches. CDR1 is MNHEY and CDR2 is SMNVEV in the germline V gene (reference sequence).

This clonotype occurred many times. The chain is built from TRBV7-9 and TRBJ1-2; unclear D gene. The germline gives CDR1 SEHNR, CDR2 FQNEAQ (reference sequence). V lost 5 bases, J lost 4 bases, and 11 bases lay in between. This CDR3 is built from 13 residues. In DNA form, the CDR3 reads TGTGCCAGCAGCCCCGCTGAGCCCTATGGCTACACCTTC. Protein: CASSPAEPYGYTF.

This chain connects TRBV7-2 to TRBJ1-1; tentatively, D is TRBD1 (6 bases). Germline CDR1 and CDR2: SGHTA and FQGNSA. V lost 4 bases, J lost 1 base, and 10 bases lay in between. The CDR3 contains 14 residues. CDR3 amino acids: CASSSTGRNTEAFF. Here the CDR3 DNA reads TGTGCCAGCAGCTCGACAGGCAGGAACACTGAAGCTTTCTTT.

The chain couples TRBV7-2 to TRBJ1-1, with D possibly being TRBD1 (5 bases). The V end was cut by 5 bases, the J end by 3 bases, with 19 bases between. The CDR3 spans 16 residues. Germline V gene data show CDR1 as SGHTA and CDR2 as FQGNSA. For the CDR3, the DNA is TGTGCCAGCAGCCCCGGGCGGGGTAGGGGAGACACTGAAGCTTTCTTT. Translated: CASSPGRGRGDTEAFF.

This clonotype was observed a few times. The chain uses TRBV6-2 or TRBV6-3 and TRBJ1-1; D unresolved. V lost 0 bases, J lost 5 bases, and 13 bases lay in between. The CDR3 contains 15 residues. Germline lookup yields CDR1 MNHEY and CDR2 SVGEGT. The CDR3 reads CASSYSLGRRTEAFF. CDR3 nucleotide sequence: TGTGCCAGCAGTTACTCGCTGGGGAGGAGAACTGAAGCTTTCTTT.

The V call is TRBV11-2, the J call TRBJ2-3, with no clear D. Per the germline V gene, CDR1 is SGHAT and CDR2 is FQNNGV. V shed 1 base and J shed 0 bases, with 8 bases lying between them. The CDR3 covers 15 residues. The CDR3 sequence is CASSLAASSTDTQYF. CDR3 in DNA: TGTGCCAGCAGCTTAGCGGCATCGAGCACAGATACGCAGTATTTT.

This clonotype was observed a handful of times. This chain connects TRBV7-9 to TRBJ2-7; TRBD1 agrees at 10 bases. Germline trimming cut 4 bases from V and 3 bases from J; bases unmatched to any gene: 3. There are 14 residues in the CDR3. Per the germline V gene, CDR1 is SEHNR and CDR2 is FQNEAQ (reference sequence). CDR3 nucleotide sequence: TGTGCCAGCAGCTCGACAGGGGGCCGCTACGAGCAGTACTTC. This encodes CASSSTGGRYEQYF.

V usage is TRBV6-1 and J usage is TRBJ2-7, with D unresolved. CDR3 length: 14 amino acids. CDR1 MNHNS and CDR2 SASEGT come from the germline V gene. The V gene lost 1 base and the J gene lost 2 bases, with 9 bases spanning the gap. The CDR3 DNA is TGTGCCAGCAGTGAAGATCAAAAAACCTACGAGCAGTACTTC. Amino acid sequence: CASSEDQKTYEQYF.

This clonotype has a single count. This chain links TRBV7-9 with TRBJ1-6; 7 positions agree with TRBD1. CDR1 is SEHNR, CDR2 FQNEAQ, per germline (reference sequence). CDR3 size: 16 residues. J gave up 0 bases and V 5 bases, and 4 bases lay outside the gene matches. In DNA form, the CDR3 reads TGTGCCAGCAGCCCGGGACAGAGCTCCTATAATTCACCCCTCCACTTT. As protein: CASSPGQSSYNSPLHF. Full variable domain (missing parts from reference TRBV7-9 and TRBJ1-6): DTGVSQNPRHKITKRGQNVTFRCDPISEHNRLYWYRQTLGQGPEFLTYFQNEAQLEKSRLLSDRFSAERPKGSFSTLEIQRTEQGDSAMYLCASSPGQSSYNSPLHFGNGTRLTVT.

This clonotype was recorded a few times. The genes are TRBV7-9 and TRBJ2-3; TRBD1 might be the D (5 bases). V was cut by 7 bases and J by 2 bases, with 16 bases left in between. From germline, CDR1 is SEHNR and CDR2 FQNEAQ (reference sequence). The length of the CDR3 is 15 residues. The CDR3 here is CASTPRQLDTDTQYF. In nucleotides, the CDR3 is TGTGCCAGCACCCCCCGACAGCTTGACACAGATACGCAGTATTTT.

The gene calls are TRBV19 and TRBJ2-2; 10 bases are a match to TRBD1. Germline trimming cut 8 bases from V and 4 bases from J; bases unmatched to any gene: 4. Germline-derived CDR1 and CDR2 are LNHDA and SQIVND (reference sequence). The CDR3 has 14 amino acids. The CDR3 sequence: CASGDRGGTGELFF. The CDR3 region has the DNA TGTGCCAGTGGGGACAGGGGAGGCACCGGGGAGCTGTTTTTT. Combining the CDR3 with reference TRBV19 and TRBJ2-2 gives the whole variable domain DGGITQSPKYLFRKEGQNVTLSCEQNLNHDAMYWYRQDPGQGLRLIYYSQIVNDFQKGDIAEGYSVSREKKESFPLTVTSAQKNPTAFYLCASGDRGGTGELFFGEGSRLTVL.

This clonotype was counted ten times or more. V usage is TRBV12-3 or TRBV12-4 and J usage is TRBJ1-5; 8 bases are a match to TRBD1. V was pared by 5 bases and J by 7 bases, with 7 bases of the junction left unmatched. This CDR3 region has 14 residues. The CDR3 region is CASSPRTGRQPQHF. DNA of the CDR3: TGTGCCAGCAGTCCCCGGACAGGGCGACAGCCCCAGCATTTT.

This clonotype was counted a few times. The J gene is TRBJ1-1, the V gene TRBV19; D unclear. The CDR3 has 15 amino acids. V shed 1 base and J shed 4 bases, with 13 bases lying between them. The germline V gene has CDR1 LNHDA and CDR2 SQIVND (reference sequence). The CDR3 DNA reads TGTGCCAGTAGTATAGGCCGGGCTCCGCTCACTGAAGCTTTCTTT. As protein: CASSIGRAPLTEAFF. Based on the CDR3 plus reference TRBV19 and TRBJ1-1, the full variable domain is DGGITQSPKYLFRKEGQNVTLSCEQNLNHDAMYWYRQDPGQGLRLIYYSQIVNDFQKGDIAEGYSVSREKKESFPLTVTSAQKNPTAFYLCASSIGRAPLTEAFFGQGTRLTVV.

This chain uses TRBV7-2 with TRBJ2-7; D ambiguous. Between the trimmed V and J ends, which lost 5 bases and 4 bases, there was a span of 15 bases. The germline gives CDR1 SGHTA, CDR2 FQGNSA. The CDR3 is 14 residues long. For the CDR3, the DNA is TGTGCCAGCAGCCGGAAGCTCCTAGTTTACGAGCAGTACTTC. It is translated as CASSRKLLVYEQYF. The full variable domain, rest sourced from reference TRBV7-2 and TRBJ2-7, is GAGVSQSPSNKVTEKGKDVELRCDPISGHTALYWYRQSLGQGLEFLIYFQGNSAPDKSGLPSDRFSAERTGGSVSTLTIQRTQQEDSAVYLCASSRKLLVYEQYFGPGTRLTVT.

V and J are TRBV6-5 and TRBJ2-7; D remains ambiguous. The CDR3 spans 13 residues. Germline V lookup: CDR1 MNHEY, CDR2 SVGAGI. The V end was cut by 1 base, the J end by 0 bases, with 4 bases between. As DNA, the CDR3 is TGTGCCAGCAGTTACTTAGTCTCCTACGAGCAGTACTTC. Translating it yields CASSYLVSYEQYF.

The chain recombines TRBV7-2 with TRBJ2-3; possible D gene TRBD2, 5 bases. This CDR3 region has 16 residues. Germline-derived CDR1 and CDR2 are SGHTA and FQGNSA. Trimming pared 2 bases from V and 1 base from J, leaving 13 bases between. As DNA, the CDR3 is TGTGCCAGCAGCTTATCCGGGAAATGGGGCACAGATACGCAGTATTTT. Protein product: CASSLSGKWGTDTQYF.

This clonotype came up a few times. The junction differs from germline at one of its ends, possibly a read error. The V call is TRBV5-4, the J call TRBJ2-5, with 9 bases matching TRBD1. The CDR3 loop spans 15 amino acids. CDR1 SGHNT and CDR2 YYREEE come from the germline V gene (reference sequence). DNA for the CDR3: TGTGCCAGCAGTTTGGACAGGGGAGGAATGGAGACCCAGTACTTC. Translation: CASSLDRGGMETQYF.

This CDR3 reads CASSLVPTEQFF. The CDR3 DNA sequence: TGTGCCAGCAGCTTAGTCCCTACGGAGCAGTTCTTC. The rearrangement links TRBV7-9 to TRBJ2-1, with D unclear. The germline gives CDR1 SEHNR, CDR2 FQNEAQ (reference sequence). The CDR3 is made up of 12 amino acids. Trimming shortened V by 1 base and J by 10 bases, and 8 bases separated the two germline ends.

V gene TRBV20-1 combines with J gene TRBJ2-7; tentatively, D is TRBD2 (6 bases). Per germline, CDR1 DFQATT and CDR2 SNEGSKA (reference sequence). V was trimmed by 7 bases and J by 2 bases, leaving 15 bases between them. The CDR3 sequence is 13 residues long. The CDR3 protein is CSDKPGTAYEQYF. The CDR3, as DNA: TGCAGTGATAAGCCTGGGACTGCCTACGAGCAGTACTTC.

The V call is TRBV6-1, the J call TRBJ2-6; D is ambiguous. The CDR3 has 14 amino acids. V was cut by 1 base and J by 4 bases, with 5 bases left in between. Germline lookup yields CDR1 MNHNS and CDR2 SASEGT. This CDR3 is CASSEVSGANVLTF. CDR3 DNA: TGTGCCAGCAGTGAAGTGTCCGGGGCCAACGTCCTGACTTTC.

This clonotype was seen only a few times. The chain has TRBV6-6 and TRBJ2-7, with TRBD1 matching over 8 bases. The V gene end was trimmed by 5 bases and the J gene end by 0 bases; junction bases not matched to a gene: 6. Germline V gene sequence: CDR1 MNHNY, CDR2 SVGAGI (reference sequence). The CDR3 covers 15 residues. CDR3 nucleotides: TGTGCCAGCAGTGCGTCGACAGGGGTCTCCTACGAGCAGTACTTC. It yields the protein CASSASTGVSYEQYF.

This clonotype occurred a few times. V is TRBV6-5 and J is TRBJ1-1; D unresolved. The germline gives CDR1 MNHEY, CDR2 SVGAGI. The CDR3 consists of 13 residues. The V end lost 0 bases, the J end lost 4 bases, and 6 bases lay between the germline ends. The CDR3 loop reads CASSYSEGTEAFF. As DNA, the CDR3 is TGTGCCAGCAGTTACTCCGAGGGCACTGAAGCTTTCTTT.

The CDR3 here is CASSLSRPDNSPLHF. In nucleotides, the CDR3 is TGTGCCAGCAGCTTAAGCCGGCCCGATAATTCACCCCTCCACTTT. The V and J genes are TRBV7-6 and TRBJ1-6; D remains ambiguous. The CDR3 has 15 amino acids. The V gene lost 2 bases and the J gene lost 5 bases, with 10 bases spanning the gap. Germline CDR1 SGHVS, CDR2 FNYEAQ. The variable domain in full, completed from reference TRBV7-6 and TRBJ1-6, reads GAGVSQSPRYKVTKRGQDVALRCDPISGHVSLYWYRQALGQGPEFLTYFNYEAQQDKSGLPNDRFSAERPEGSISTLTIQRTEQRDSAMYRCASSLSRPDNSPLHFGNGTRLTVT.

This sequence joins TRBV4-2 and TRBJ1-5; 9 nucleotides align to TRBD1. The length of the CDR3 is 14 residues. CDR1 and CDR2 from the germline V gene are LGHNA and YNFKEQ. V was pared by 4 bases and J by 7 bases, with 5 bases of the junction left unmatched. The CDR3 here is CASSPDRGGQPQHF. In DNA form, the CDR3 reads TGTGCCAGCAGCCCGGACAGGGGCGGACAGCCCCAGCATTTT.

The gene calls are TRBV11-1 and TRBJ1-6, with no clear D. Trimming shortened V by 4 bases and J by 5 bases, and 9 bases separated the two germline ends. Germline V gives CDR1 SGHAT, CDR2 FQDESV (reference sequence). The CDR3 consists of 14 residues. The CDR3 region has the DNA TGTGCCAGCAGCTATCGGGGTAATAATTCACCCCTCCACTTT. Its protein is CASSYRGNNSPLHF.

The chain is built from TRBV27 and TRBJ2-7, with D perhaps TRBD1 (5 bases). Germline lookup yields CDR1 MNHEY and CDR2 SMNVEV (reference sequence). The V and J ends lost 2 bases and 7 bases respectively, with 12 bases between them. The CDR3 is made up of 13 amino acids. CDR3 in DNA: TGTGCCAGCAGTTTAAGGGCAGGGTTAGAGCAGTACTTC. Its protein product is CASSLRAGLEQYF.

This clonotype was observed a few times. The chain employs TRBV7-8 and TRBJ1-6, with a tentative D call TRBD1 (5 bases). The V end lost 2 bases, the J end lost 5 bases, and 13 bases lay between the germline ends. The CDR3 runs 16 residues. CDR1 is SGHVS, CDR2 FQNEAQ, per germline. CDR3 sequence: CASSLITRGHNSPLHF. CDR3 nucleotide sequence: TGTGCCAGCAGCTTAATCACAAGGGGCCATAATTCACCCCTCCACTTT.

This clonotype was found a few times. The chain recombines TRBV12-3 or TRBV12-4 with TRBJ1-1, with D perhaps TRBD1 (5 bases). The CDR3 length is 14 residues. V lost 4 bases and J 1 base, leaving 10 bases between the germline ends. CDR3: CASSYDRGNTEAFF. CDR3 bases: TGTGCCAGCAGTTATGATAGGGGGAACACTGAAGCTTTCTTT.